These 24 T cell receptor beta chains were sequenced from one sample in a study of cytomegalovirus exposure and HLA in healthy donors. The PCR contained 60 Vbeta and 13 Jbeta primers. Repertoires were generated with immunoSEQ multiplex PCR, while TCRdb's copy carries only in-frame clones and drops some. The sample contains 150,000 to 200,000 clones, approximately 83% of which appear only once. The specimen was PBMCs. These receptor sequences come from a male donor in good health and CMV-seronegative.

This rearrangement joins TRBV28 to TRBJ2-7, with 8 positions matching TRBD2. V was pared by 7 bases and J by 0 bases, with 5 bases of the junction left unmatched. The CDR3 totals 14 residues. Germline CDR1 MDHEN, CDR2 SYDVKM. CDR3 sequence (DNA): TGTGCCAGCAATTTTGCGGGGGGCTCCTACGAGCAGTACTTC. Protein product: CASNFAGGSYEQYF.

The chain has TRBV7-2 and TRBJ2-1; TRBD1 matches at 8 bases. The germline gives CDR1 SGHTA, CDR2 FQGNSA. The V gene end was trimmed by 3 bases and the J gene end by 2 bases; junction bases not matched to a gene: 9. The CDR3 spans 17 residues. The CDR3 protein is CASSFQSRDRPYNEQFF. CDR3 DNA sequence: TGTGCCAGCAGCTTTCAAAGCCGGGACAGGCCCTACAATGAGCAGTTCTTC.

This chain uses TRBV10-3 with TRBJ2-7, with 8 bases identical to TRBD1. J lost 3 bases, V lost 7 bases, and 5 bases had no gene match. CDR1 and CDR2 (germline): ENHRY, SYGVKD. CDR3 length: 13 amino acids. DNA for the CDR3: TGTGCCATCATGGGACAGGTTGACTACGAGCAGTACTTC. It codes for CAIMGQVDYEQYF.

The rearrangement joins TRBV6-5 to TRBJ1-5; no firm D call. Trimming cost V 0 bases and J 1 base, with 7 bases left between them. CDR3 size: 15 residues. The germline V gene has CDR1 MNHEY and CDR2 SVGAGI. The CDR3 here is CASSYSGRSNQPQHF. The CDR3 bases are TGTGCCAGCAGTTACTCGGGGAGGAGCAATCAGCCCCAGCATTTT.

This clone was found once. The DNA of the CDR3 is TGTGCCAGCAGAGGGGATAACTATGGCTACACCTTC. It yields the protein CASRGDNYGYTF. The V and J genes are TRBV27 and TRBJ1-2; the D gene is possibly TRBD1 (5 bases). Trimming stripped 6 bases from V and 1 base from J, with 6 bases between. Germline V gene sequence: CDR1 MNHEY, CDR2 SMNVEV (reference sequence). The CDR3 sequence is 12 residues long.

The gene calls are TRBV15 and TRBJ2-1; 7 bases are a match to TRBD1. Germline CDR1 is LNHNV and CDR2 is YYDKDF (reference sequence). V lost 3 bases and J lost 0; bases outside the gene matches: 2. This CDR3 comprises 15 residues. The CDR3: CATSRDRSSYNEQFF. The CDR3 DNA reads as TGTGCCACCAGCAGGGACAGGAGCTCCTACAATGAGCAGTTCTTC.

The CDR3 loop is CASTRTGTANTGELFF. The CDR3 coding sequence is TGTGCCAGTACCCGGACCGGGACAGCGAACACCGGGGAGCTGTTTTTT. The V gene is TRBV19, the J gene TRBJ2-2; 7 positions match TRBD1. The CDR3 runs 16 residues. J lost 0 bases, V lost 7 bases, and 8 bases had no gene match. Germline lookup yields CDR1 LNHDA and CDR2 SQIVND (reference sequence).

This chain joins TRBV29-1 and TRBJ2-5, with D tentatively TRBD1 (5 bases). This CDR3 contains 13 residues. V was cut by 1 base and J by 5 bases, with 11 bases left in between. Germline V gene lookup returns CDR1 SQVTM and CDR2 ANQGSEA. In nucleotides, the CDR3 is TGCAGCGTTGAAGCCTCAGGGTTGGAGACCCAGTACTTC. As protein: CSVEASGLETQYF.

In this sample, this clone turned up a few times. This chain links TRBV7-9 with TRBJ1-2; D is possibly TRBD1 (5 bases). Germline-derived CDR1 and CDR2 are SEHNR and FQNEAQ (reference sequence). Trimming removed 3 bases from V and 5 bases from J, with 16 bases in between. The CDR3 runs 15 residues. In DNA, the CDR3 is TGTGCCAGCAGCTTGGGACTGGGGGATATATATGGCTACACCTTC. Its translation: CASSLGLGDIYGYTF.

The rearrangement links TRBV29-1 to TRBJ2-1; TRBD1 is a possible D gene (5 bases). In germline, CDR1 is SQVTM, CDR2 ANQGSEA. With 2 bases removed from V and 1 base from J, the gap between germline ends came to 12 bases. The CDR3 spans 15 residues. The CDR3 sequence is CSVEMVGLSYNEQFF. CDR3 nucleotide sequence: TGCAGCGTTGAAATGGTGGGGCTATCCTACAATGAGCAGTTCTTC.

CDR3 protein: CASSLVVGGNYGYTF. CDR3 in DNA: TGTGCCAGCAGCTTAGTGGTGGGAGGGAACTATGGCTACACCTTC. This sequence joins TRBV7-6 and TRBJ1-2; D remains ambiguous. The CDR3 is 15 amino acids. Trimming cost V 1 base and J 2 bases, with 11 bases left between them. Looked up from germline, CDR1 is SGHVS and CDR2 is FNYEAQ.

The CDR3 nucleotides read TGTGCCAGCAGACTCCAGCAGGACACCGGGGAGCTGTTTTTT. Translation: CASRLQQDTGELFF. V gene TRBV7-9 combines with J gene TRBJ2-2; D remains unclear. V was shortened by 6 bases and J by 3 bases, with 11 bases between the two germline ends. The CDR3 loop spans 14 amino acids. The germline V gene has CDR1 SEHNR and CDR2 FQNEAQ (reference sequence).

J is TRBJ2-5 and V is TRBV11-2; TRBD2 is a possible D gene (5 bases). V lost 2 bases and J 4 bases, leaving 11 bases between the germline ends. CDR3 size: 14 residues. Germline V gene sequence: CDR1 SGHAT, CDR2 FQNNGV. The DNA for the CDR3 is TGTGCCAGCAGCTTAATGGAGGCGGGAGAGACCCAGTACTTC. This translates into CASSLMEAGETQYF.

This clone came up once. One end of the junction fails to match germline, which may point to a read error. Other DNA sequences from this sample encode an identical CDR3 as well. V usage is TRBV18 and J usage is TRBJ1-1; 10 bases agree with TRBD1. Looked up from germline, CDR1 is KGHSH and CDR2 is LQKENI. The CDR3 covers 17 residues. The CDR3 DNA sequence: TGTGCCAGCTCACCGCAGACAGGGGGCAGGTCGAACACTGAAGCTTTCTTC. It is translated as CASSPQTGGRSNTEAFF.

This chain links TRBV2 with TRBJ1-5; 7 bases match TRBD1. V gave up 4 bases and J gave up 6 bases; unmatched junction bases: 15. This CDR3 contains 17 residues. CDR1 is SNHLY, CDR2 FYNNEI, per germline. The CDR3 DNA follows: TGTGCCAGCAGTGTACAAGGGGGCGCCGGGCAGGGTCAGCCCCAGCATTTT. Translated, it gives CASSVQGGAGQGQPQHF.

The chain recombines TRBV6-6 with TRBJ2-1, with 11 bases fitting TRBD1. Germline V CDR1 and CDR2: MNHNY, SVGAGI (reference sequence). This CDR3 region has 16 residues. V dropped 7 bases and J dropped 8; count of bases not matched to a gene: 13. DNA of the CDR3: TGTGCCAGCACCAGAATTCGGGGACAGGGGGTATATGAGCAGTTCTTC. Its translation is CASTRIRGQGVYEQFF.

V is TRBV19 and J is TRBJ1-1, with D unresolved. The CDR3 length is 16 residues. CDR1 and CDR2 (germline): LNHDA, SQIVND (reference sequence). Deletions cut 7 bases from V and 5 bases from J, with 23 bases between. The CDR3 DNA follows: TGTGCCAGTACCCCATGGGGTCGGGGAAAGGATACTGAAGCTTTCTTT. Its protein is CASTPWGRGKDTEAFF.

The J gene is TRBJ2-4, the V gene TRBV6-5; 8 nucleotides line up with TRBD2. V dropped 0 bases and J dropped 9; count of bases not matched to a gene: 7. The CDR3 is made up of 15 amino acids. Germline loops: CDR1 MNHEY, CDR2 SVGAGI. Here the CDR3 reads CASSYSGAGAVIQYF. For the CDR3, the DNA is TGTGCCAGCAGTTACTCCGGAGCGGGGGCCGTCATTCAGTACTTC.

The rearrangement links TRBV9 to TRBJ2-5; tentative D call: TRBD2 (5 bases). The germline V and J ends were trimmed by 3 bases and 4 bases, with 13 bases remaining between them. CDR3 length: 14 residues. Per the germline V gene, CDR1 is SGDLS and CDR2 is YYNGEE. The CDR3 nucleotides are TGTGCCAGCAGCGAGGGCTGGGGAGCAGAGACCCAGTACTTC. Translating it yields CASSEGWGAETQYF.

Comment on this clone: The junction and the germline gene differ at one end; a read error may be behind it. The rearrangement joins TRBV7-9 to TRBJ1-5; tentative D call: TRBD1 (6 bases). Germline loops: CDR1 SEHNR, CDR2 FQNEAQ (reference sequence). CDR3 length: 17 residues. In nucleotides, the CDR3 is TGTTCCAGCAGCCCCCCTCCGGTGGGCCAGGGGAATCAGCCCCAGCATTTT. This encodes CSSSPPPVGQGNQPQHF.

CDR3 region: CASNGSGPEAFF. The CDR3 bases are TGTGCCAGCAACGGCTCTGGGCCTGAAGCTTTCTTT. The chain carries TRBV28 and TRBJ1-1; D gene uncertain. Trimming took off 7 bases at V and 6 bases at J, with 12 bases between the two ends. The CDR3 length is 12 residues. Germline-derived CDR1 and CDR2 are MDHEN and SYDVKM.

Only a few counts were recorded for this clone. The V gene is TRBV28, the J gene TRBJ2-7; no reliable D call. Germline-derived CDR1 and CDR2 are MDHEN and SYDVKM. This CDR3 contains 14 residues. V dropped 4 bases and J dropped 4 bases, with 14 bases sitting between them. The CDR3 nucleotides are TGTGCCAGCAGTTACGGGTCCGGAGCTTACGAGCAGTACTTC. As protein: CASSYGSGAYEQYF.

This clone appeared a single time. This chain joins TRBV7-9 and TRBJ2-3, with a possible D match to TRBD2 (6 bases). CDR1 is SEHNR, CDR2 FQNEAQ, per germline (reference sequence). V gave up 2 bases and J gave up 2 bases, with 11 bases separating them. There are 15 residues in the CDR3. CDR3 sequence: CASSLPGSNTDTQYF. The CDR3 bases are TGTGCCAGCAGCTTACCCGGGAGCAACACAGATACGCAGTATTTT.

CDR3 sequence: CASSSQQGQVEKLFF. The CDR3, as DNA: TGTGCCAGCAGCTCCCAACAGGGACAGGTCGAAAAACTGTTTTTT. The V gene is TRBV7-8, the J gene TRBJ1-4, with 8 bases fitting TRBD1. The CDR3 covers 15 residues. In germline, CDR1 is SGHVS, CDR2 FQNEAQ. Trimming removed 4 bases from V and 8 bases from J; junction bases left unmatched: 9.